This T cell receptor beta chain emerged from a study of T cell repertoires in cytomegalovirus infection. Study details: Public TCR beta signatures provided an indication of both CMV infection and a matching HLA type.

The CDR3 spans 15 residues. Germline V gene lookup returns CDR1 SGHTA and CDR2 FQGNSA. Deletions cut 5 bases from V and 0 bases from J, with 13 bases between. Study results and caveats: Predominance within the ex vivo response was attributable to HLA-C-restricted CMV-specific TCR beta clonotypes.

TCRdb reprocessed the reads with MiXCR, giving one entry per CDR3 protein. The table records approximately 71,000 distinct CDR3 sequences, over 3.5% of them present only once. This clonotype has a count of ten or more. Its antigen remains unidentified. The TCR originated in a human donor in good health (CMV status not recorded). Some clones in this sample may be carry-over from other donors' samples. The sequenced sample was PBMCs. This sequence joins TRBV7-2 and TRBJ1-1; weak D call: TRBD1 (5 bases). The CDR3 here is CASSGRTQMNTEAFF. The CDR3 bases are TGTGCCAGCAGCGGGCGGACACAGATGAACACTGAAGCTTTCTTT.